Sequencing of this TCR beta chain was carried out in a study of glioma-infiltrating T cells after dendritic cell vaccination. General study results and limits: Complete blood and tumor specimen sets were limited to few patients.

With respect to this clone: Antigen: not known.

V lost 0 bases and J lost 2; bases outside the gene matches: 12. CDR1 SGHNT and CDR2 YYREEE come from the germline V gene (reference sequence). The CDR3 has 19 residues. Amplification used 60 V beta primers and 13 J beta primers. Sequencing was performed with immunoSEQ multiplex PCR; in TCRdb, only in-frame clones are kept and a portion is missing. The sample carries over 55,000 clones, under 90% recorded once. This sequence joins TRBV5-4 and TRBJ1-1; 11 nucleotides align to TRBD1. This sequence was found in a human donor with glioblastoma. Sample: blood, taken before dendritic cell vaccination. The CDR3 DNA follows: TGTGCCAGCAGCTTGGTTCCCGGGACAGGGGGAGAGGTAAACACTGAAGCTTTCTTT. It specifies CASSLVPGTGGEVNTEAFF.